In this sample, the clone carrying this T cell receptor (beta chain) turned up a few times. Its matching antigen is unknown. The data are from a study of a mutant IDH1 vaccine in newly diagnosed glioma. Across the whole study: Investigators started vaccination 4-6 weeks after radiotherapy alone, or with temozolomide cycles. Treated patients had a mean age of around 40 years and a sex split that was around 60% male and approximately 40% female. Overall study findings and caveats: Changes in the top peripheral T cell clonotypes seemingly had no bearing on pseudoprogression.

Measured with immunoSEQ multiplex PCR; TCRdb has only the in-frame clones, and not every one. The sample contains roughly 120,000 clones, just under 80% of which appear only once. Germline CDR1 SGHRS, CDR2 YFSETQ. The CDR3 is made up of 13 amino acids. Trimming removed 5 bases from V and 3 bases from J, with 11 bases in between. Time point of the sample: week 11, during vaccination. Vaccine doses each comprised 300 ug of mutant IDH1 20-mer peptide, with topical imiquimod. The starting material was PBMCs, obtained from a glioma patient whose treatment included an IDH1 peptide vaccine. The receptor comes from a middle-aged man with glioma. This chain links TRBV5-1 with TRBJ1-1; D is unresolved. CDR3 sequence reads: CASRGDRDTEAFF. CDR3 DNA sequence: TGCGCCAGCAGGGGCGATCGGGACACTGAAGCTTTCTTT.